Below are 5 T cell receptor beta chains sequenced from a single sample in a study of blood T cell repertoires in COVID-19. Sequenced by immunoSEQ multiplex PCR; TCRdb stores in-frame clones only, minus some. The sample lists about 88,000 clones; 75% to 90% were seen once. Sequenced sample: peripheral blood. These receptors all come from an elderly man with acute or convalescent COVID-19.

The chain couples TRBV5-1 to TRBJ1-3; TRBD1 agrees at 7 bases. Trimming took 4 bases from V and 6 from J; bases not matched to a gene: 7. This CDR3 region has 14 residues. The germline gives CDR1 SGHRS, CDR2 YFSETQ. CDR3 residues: CASSPPTGENTIYF. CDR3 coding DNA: TGCGCCAGCAGCCCACCTACAGGGGAAAACACCATATATTTT.

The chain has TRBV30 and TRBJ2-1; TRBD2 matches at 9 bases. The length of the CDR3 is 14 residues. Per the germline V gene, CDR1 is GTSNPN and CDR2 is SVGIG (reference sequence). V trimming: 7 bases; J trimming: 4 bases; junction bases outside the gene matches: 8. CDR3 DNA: TGTGCCTCATTAGCGGGAGATATTTACAATGAGCAGTTCTTC. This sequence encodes CASLAGDIYNEQFF.

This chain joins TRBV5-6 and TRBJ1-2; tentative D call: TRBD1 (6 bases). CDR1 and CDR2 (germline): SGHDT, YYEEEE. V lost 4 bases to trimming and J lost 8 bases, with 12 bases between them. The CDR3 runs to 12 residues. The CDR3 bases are TGTGCCAGCAGCACCCACAGGGACGGCTACACCTTC. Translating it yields CASSTHRDGYTF.

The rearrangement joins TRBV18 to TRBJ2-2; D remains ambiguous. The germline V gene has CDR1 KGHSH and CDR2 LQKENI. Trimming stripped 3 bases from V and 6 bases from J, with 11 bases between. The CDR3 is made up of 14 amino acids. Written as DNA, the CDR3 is TGTGCCAGCTCACCTGAACGAGGCGCCGGGGAGCTGTTTTTT. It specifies CASSPERGAGELFF. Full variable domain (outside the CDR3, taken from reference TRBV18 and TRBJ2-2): NAGVMQNPRHLVRRRGQEARLRCSPMKGHSHVYWYRQLPEEGLKFMVYLQKENIIDESGMPKERFSAEFPKEGPSILRIQQVVRGDSAAYFCASSPERGAGELFFGEGSRLTVL.

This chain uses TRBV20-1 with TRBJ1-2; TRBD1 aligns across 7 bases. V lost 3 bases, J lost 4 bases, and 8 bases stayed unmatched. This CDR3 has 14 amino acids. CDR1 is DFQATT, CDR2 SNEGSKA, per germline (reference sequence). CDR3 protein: CSASVTGVGYGYTF. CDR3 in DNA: TGCAGTGCTAGTGTTACAGGGGTCGGCTATGGCTACACCTTC.